This TCR beta chain was recorded in a study of cytomegalovirus exposure and HLA in healthy donors. Study as a whole: Membership in the Caucasian-associated ancestry cluster was found for 65% to 85% of a few hundred genotyped donors. Study-level findings and limits: In vitro experiments confirmed that three CMV-associated chains were specific for CMV antigens.

With regard to this clone: Antigen unknown.

It was healthy bone marrow donors who served as donors. PCR used 60 Vbeta primers and 13 Jbeta primers. Only in-frame clones appear in the TCRdb table, and some are missing; sequencing was by immunoSEQ multiplex PCR. The sample has 80,000 to 100,000 clones; more than 65% are singletons. The length of the CDR3 is 14 residues. V was clipped by 5 bases and J by 0 bases, with 11 bases between them. Germline CDR1 reads SGHVS; CDR2 reads FNYEAQ. What was sequenced was PBMCs. The TCR sequence derives from a human donor in good health. The chain links TRBV7-6 to TRBJ2-7; no definite D call. As DNA, the CDR3 is TGTGCCAGCAGCCCTTACCTCGGCTCCTACGAGCAGTACTTC. Its translation: CASSPYLGSYEQYF.